This T cell receptor (beta chain) was documented in a study of blood T cells in healthy people across ages. The wider study: Researchers report that template switching captured about one barcoded beta molecule per two T cells.

Comments on this clonotype: A much larger clone is a single base away; this may be a read error.

Through a sample-barcoded 5' primer and a J-beta primer mix, a second PCR was run for roughly 7 to 11 cycles. Using its own MiXCR run on the 5' RACE reads, TCRdb lists one record per CDR3 protein. Of about 1.8 million distinct CDR3 sequences in the sample, roughly 50% were seen once. The V gene lost 6 bases and the J gene lost 13 bases, with 16 bases spanning the gap. In germline, CDR1 is MDHEN, CDR2 SYDVKM. The CDR3 contains 12 residues. This sequence was found in a woman aged 40 to 55 in good health. V and J are TRBV28 and TRBJ2-1; maybe TRBD1 (5 bases). The sequencing input was blood. This chain's CDR3 is CASSLTSQGQFF. CDR3 bases: TGTGCCAGCAGCCTAACAAGCCAGGGCCAGTTCTTC.